The 25 T cell receptor beta chains listed next were all sequenced from one sample in a study of blood T cell repertoires in COVID-19. The method was immunoSEQ multiplex PCR; TCRdb's version includes in-frame clones alone and lacks a portion of them. The sample holds tens of thousands of clones, 88% seen once. The sample consisted of peripheral blood. The receptors were gathered from a human donor in a cohort sampled during active COVID-19.

On this clone itself: The same CDR3 also results from other DNA sequences found in this sample. The V call is TRBV18, the J call TRBJ1-1; D remains ambiguous. Trimming stripped 3 bases from V and 2 bases from J, with 7 bases between. Germline CDR1 and CDR2: KGHSH and LQKENI. This CDR3 has 13 amino acids. CDR3 nucleotides: TGTGCCAGCTCACCGACGGGAAACACTGAAGCTTTCTTT. Translation gives CASSPTGNTEAFF.

The chain uses TRBV29-1 and TRBJ1-1, with D tentatively TRBD1 (5 bases). Germline CDR1 and CDR2: SQVTM and ANQGSEA. With 6 bases removed from V and 3 bases from J, the gap between germline ends came to 14 bases. The CDR3 covers 13 residues. The CDR3: CSVTGHSDTEAFF. CDR3 in DNA: TGCAGCGTGACCGGACATTCGGACACTGAAGCTTTCTTT.

The chain uses TRBV7-9 and TRBJ2-2; D gene unclear. V lost 0 bases to trimming and J lost 0 bases, with 17 bases between them. The CDR3 consists of 19 residues. Germline V gives CDR1 SEHNR, CDR2 FQNEAQ (reference sequence). The CDR3 coding sequence is TGTGCCAGCAGCTTAGCGGTAGCTGGCGACGGCTCGAACACCGGGGAGCTGTTTTTT. It specifies CASSLAVAGDGSNTGELFF. The variable domain in full, completed from reference TRBV7-9 and TRBJ2-2, reads DTGVSQNPRHKITKRGQNVTFRCDPISEHNRLYWYRQTLGQGPEFLTYFQNEAQLEKSRLLSDRFSAERPKGSFSTLEIQRTEQGDSAMYLCASSLAVAGDGSNTGELFFGEGSRLTVL.

This sequence joins TRBV12-3 or TRBV12-4 and TRBJ1-2; possible D gene TRBD1, 5 bases. The CDR3 loop spans 12 amino acids. Deletions cut 4 bases from V and 4 bases from J, with 7 bases between. The DNA of the CDR3 is TGTGCCAGCAGTTGGACACCCTATGGCTACACCTTC. This codes for CASSWTPYGYTF.

The chain is built from TRBV13 and TRBJ2-2, with TRBD2 matching 12 bases. Losses at the gene ends were 4 bases for V and 5 bases for J; bases not matched to a gene: 11. CDR1 PRHDT and CDR2 FYEKMQ come from the germline V gene (reference sequence). This CDR3 is built from 18 residues. The CDR3 protein is CASSSMGLAGTETGELFF. As DNA, the CDR3 is TGTGCCAGCAGCTCCATGGGACTAGCGGGTACGGAGACCGGGGAGCTGTTTTTT.

V is TRBV3-1 (or the pseudogene TRBV3-2) and J is TRBJ2-1; TRBD1 agrees at 8 bases. The CDR3 consists of 16 residues. From germline, CDR1 is LGHDT and CDR2 YNNKEL (reference sequence). The V segment lost 4 bases and the J segment 7 bases; nucleotides outside the gene matches: 12. DNA for the CDR3: TGTGCCAGCAGCCTGCCGGGACAGGCGGTTAGGAATGAGCAGTTCTTC. It specifies CASSLPGQAVRNEQFF.

V gene TRBV6-5 combines with J gene TRBJ2-2; 7 nucleotides match TRBD1. Trimming at V came to 0 bases and at J to 3 bases, leaving 1 base not matched to a gene. CDR1 is MNHEY, CDR2 SVGAGI, per germline. CDR3 length: 15 residues. DNA for the CDR3: TGTGCCAGCAGTTACTCTCAGGGGGACACCGGGGAGCTGTTTTTT. Translated, it gives CASSYSQGDTGELFF.

The rearrangement uses TRBV9 and TRBJ2-7; 7 positions match TRBD2. The V segment lost 2 bases and the J segment 3 bases; nucleotides outside the gene matches: 5. There are 14 residues in the CDR3. CDR1 SGDLS and CDR2 YYNGEE come from the germline V gene. The CDR3 DNA reads as TGTGCCAGCAGCGTGAGCGGGAAGGTCTACGAGCAGTACTTC. This codes for CASSVSGKVYEQYF. The full variable domain, rest sourced from reference TRBV9 and TRBJ2-7, is DSGVTQTPKHLITATGQRVTLRCSPRSGDLSVYWYQQSLDQGLQFLIQYYNGEERAKGNILERFSAQQFPDLHSELNLSSLELGDSALYFCASSVSGKVYEQYFGPGTRLTVT.

The chain uses TRBV29-1 and TRBJ2-3; TRBD1 matches 7 bases. V lost 4 bases to trimming and J lost 0 bases; unmatched junction nucleotides: 4. Per the germline V gene, CDR1 is SQVTM and CDR2 is ANQGSEA. The CDR3 sequence is 14 residues long. CDR3 region: CSVGDRSSTDTQYF. In nucleotides, the CDR3 is TGCAGCGTTGGGGACAGATCTAGCACAGATACGCAGTATTTT.

The rearrangement joins TRBV28 to TRBJ1-1, with 11 bases lining up with TRBD1. The CDR3 totals 18 residues. The V and J ends lost 3 bases and 5 bases, in that order; junction bases with no gene match: 14. Germline V gene sequence: CDR1 MDHEN, CDR2 SYDVKM. CDR3 protein: CASSFITDRGRGVTEAFF. The CDR3 coding sequence is TGTGCCAGCAGTTTTATCACGGACAGGGGGCGTGGGGTGACTGAAGCTTTCTTT.

The rearrangement links TRBV27 to TRBJ1-5; D is unclear. The CDR3 covers 15 residues. Trimming removed 3 bases from V and 7 bases from J, with 16 bases in between. Germline values: CDR1 MNHEY, CDR2 SMNVEV (reference sequence). The CDR3 nucleotides are TGTGCCAGCAGTTTGGGAGGTCGGGGAAGCCAGCCCCAGCATTTT. Protein product: CASSLGGRGSQPQHF.

V usage is TRBV2 and J usage is TRBJ1-1; no firm D call. Trimming shortened V by 8 bases and J by 12 bases, and 13 bases separated the two germline ends. Germline V lookup: CDR1 SNHLY, CDR2 FYNNEI. There are 10 residues in the CDR3. CDR3 region: CASGWRETFF. The CDR3, as DNA: TGTGCCAGCGGGTGGAGGGAAACTTTCTTT. Complete variable domain (other parts from reference TRBV2 and TRBJ1-1): EPEVTQTPSHQVTQMGQEVILRCVPISNHLYFYWYRQILGQKVEFLVSFYNNEISEKSEIFDDQFSVERPDGSNFTLKIRSTKLEDSAMYFCASGWRETFFGQGTRLTVV.

The chain has TRBV11-2 and TRBJ2-7; 8 positions match TRBD1. This CDR3 contains 13 residues. The germline V gene has CDR1 SGHAT and CDR2 FQNNGV. With 4 bases clipped from V and 3 bases from J, the junction kept 2 bases outside the gene matches. CDR3 residues: CASSSDRDYEQYF. The DNA for the CDR3 is TGTGCCAGCAGCTCGGACAGGGACTACGAGCAGTACTTC.

The chain uses TRBV19 and TRBJ1-1; possibly TRBD1 for D (5 bases). This CDR3 is 14 amino acids long. Germline V gene lookup returns CDR1 LNHDA and CDR2 SQIVND (reference sequence). V was trimmed by 4 bases and J by 4 bases, leaving 13 bases between them. The CDR3 protein is CASSTGGGVTEAFF. In DNA form, the CDR3 reads TGTGCCAGTAGTACAGGTGGGGGGGTCACTGAAGCTTTCTTT.

This chain connects TRBV28 to TRBJ1-3, with 7 bases fitting TRBD1. The CDR3 runs to 15 residues. Germline assignment: CDR1 MDHEN and CDR2 SYDVKM. Trimming cost V 4 bases and J 1 base; bases outside gene matches: 4. CDR3 sequence reads: CASSSGTASGNTIYF. The CDR3 coding sequence is TGTGCCAGCAGTTCAGGGACAGCATCTGGAAACACCATATATTTT.

In regard to this clone: Other DNA sequences in this sample translate to the same CDR3. The gene calls are TRBV2 and TRBJ1-2; no definite D call. The ends were cut back, 8 bases at V and 3 bases at J, with 7 bases in the middle. CDR1 and CDR2 (germline): SNHLY, FYNNEI. This CDR3 is 11 amino acids long. The CDR3 bases are TGTGCCAGCTTTTTAGACTATGGCTACACCTTC. It yields the protein CASFLDYGYTF.

The V gene is TRBV28, the J gene TRBJ1-6; 7 bases line up with TRBD1. The ends lost 5 bases at V and 4 bases at J; junction bases unmatched: 2. The CDR3 has 14 residues. CDR1 MDHEN and CDR2 SYDVKM come from the germline V gene. DNA for the CDR3: TGTGCCAGCAGTCAGACAGGGTATAATTCACCCCTCCACTTT. It yields the protein CASSQTGYNSPLHF.

The rearrangement uses TRBV6-5 and TRBJ1-1; D is uncertain. CDR3 length: 10 residues. Germline assignment: CDR1 MNHEY and CDR2 SVGAGI. V lost 8 bases and J 10 bases, leaving 11 bases between the germline ends. Here the CDR3 DNA reads TGTGCCAGCGGCCGGCGGGCAGCTTTCTTT. It yields the protein CASGRRAAFF.

The gene calls are TRBV7-9 and TRBJ1-2, with unresolved D. The V gene lost 4 bases and the J gene lost 4 bases, with 16 bases spanning the gap. There are 15 residues in the CDR3. Germline CDR1 SEHNR, CDR2 FQNEAQ (reference sequence). The CDR3 DNA follows: TGTGCCAGCAGCTACCCACGGGGAGAAGTCTATGGCTACACCTTC. It codes for CASSYPRGEVYGYTF.

The rearrangement links TRBV7-2 to TRBJ2-7; 10 bases map to TRBD1. CDR3 length: 15 residues. With V trimmed by 5 bases and J by 7 bases, 11 bases remained unmatched. Germline V gene sequence: CDR1 SGHTA, CDR2 FQGNSA. This CDR3 is CASSPIRQGAREQYF. CDR3 nucleotides: TGTGCCAGCAGCCCCATCCGACAGGGGGCGCGGGAGCAGTACTTC.

The chain is built from TRBV29-1 and TRBJ1-2, with TRBD1 matching 8 bases. This CDR3 has 15 amino acids. The V segment lost 5 bases and the J segment 4 bases; nucleotides outside the gene matches: 12. From germline, CDR1 is SQVTM and CDR2 ANQGSEA. The DNA for the CDR3 is TGCAGCGTTCCCGGGACAGGACTTGGGTCCTATGGCTACACCTTC. The encoded protein is CSVPGTGLGSYGYTF.

This rearrangement joins TRBV5-1 to TRBJ2-4, with a tentative D call TRBD1 (6 bases). Germline lookup yields CDR1 SGHRS and CDR2 YFSETQ. The CDR3 is made up of 16 amino acids. With 0 bases removed from V and 7 bases from J, the gap between germline ends came to 17 bases. CDR3 in amino acids: CASSLGVGAMGNIQYF. Written as DNA, the CDR3 is TGCGCCAGCAGCTTGGGTGTGGGGGCGATGGGGAACATTCAGTACTTC. The full variable domain, with the rest looked up from reference TRBV5-1 and TRBJ2-4, is KAGVTQTPRYLIKTRGQQVTLSCSPISGHRSVSWYQQTPGQGLQFLFEYFSETQRNKGNFPGRFSGRQFSNSRSEMNVSTLELGDSALYLCASSLGVGAMGNIQYFGAGTRLSVL.

J is TRBJ2-5 and V is TRBV15; no definite D call. Trimming stripped 1 base from V and 2 bases from J, with 11 bases between. Germline values: CDR1 LNHNV, CDR2 YYDKDF (reference sequence). This CDR3 is built from 15 residues. In DNA, the CDR3 is TGTGCCACCAGCAGAGTTCGGTACAGTCAAGAGACCCAGTACTTC. This gives the protein CATSRVRYSQETQYF.

The CDR3 coding sequence is TGTGCCACCAGTGATCCGACCCCCGGGGGTGGCTACACCTTC. Translation: CATSDPTPGGGYTF. This chain connects TRBV24-1 to TRBJ1-2; D might be TRBD1 (5 bases). Looked up from germline, CDR1 is KGHDR and CDR2 is SFDVKD. The ends were cut back, 3 bases at V and 7 bases at J, with 14 bases in the middle. This CDR3 comprises 14 residues.

The J gene is TRBJ2-7, the V gene TRBV20-1; no clear D gene. This CDR3 is 13 amino acids long. V lost 3 bases, J lost 7 bases, and 16 bases lay in between. Germline V CDR1 and CDR2: DFQATT, SNEGSKA (reference sequence). For the CDR3, the DNA is TGCAGTGCTAGTGGACCAGACACGGTGGAGCAGTACTTC. Protein product: CSASGPDTVEQYF.